This TCR beta chain was identified in a study of regulatory T cells in long-lasting Graves disease (dated by TCRdb to 2020 to 2022). Context from the whole study: In the newly diagnosed Graves' disease group, patients had been taking antithyroid drugs for less than 3 months. This study used TCR sequencing and RNA sequencing of peripheral blood to compare persistent Graves' disease patients against newly diagnosed Graves' disease patients. The study took place in China and was registered as a clinical trial. A total of around 35 samples underwent TCR sequencing, from roughly 13 patients with persistent Graves' disease and some 20 patients with newly diagnosed Graves' disease.

The CDR3, cysteine through phenylalanine, is 15 amino acids long. The kept DNA is CDR3 alone, 45 bases in frame from the first base. CDR1 and CDR2 were assigned from the germline V gene as MDHEN and SYDVKM. Trimming leaves V shorter by 4 bases and J shorter by 4 bases, with the junction holding 10 bases beyond the gene matches. The sample's time point label, in plain terms: newly diagnosed GD, antithyroid drugs for less than 3 months. For both TCR sequencing and RNA sequencing, RNA was extracted from PBMCs in TRIzol. Graves' disease was diagnosed according to American Thyroid Association guidelines. The patients came from an endocrinology department in Xi'an, China. Each patient gave approximately 9 milliliters of peripheral blood, collected in an EDTA anticoagulant tube. Ficoll Paque Plus density gradient separation was used to isolate PBMCs, and no further T cell sorting was done. An Agilent 2100 Bioanalyzer and agarose gel were used to check RNA quality, while a NanoDrop 2000 measured RNA concentration.

The receptor library was made with multiplex PCR. For sequencing, an Illumina HiSeq 4000 was employed. To build TCR beta libraries, CDR3 regions were amplified by Arm-PCR using iRepertoire HTBI primers. Gel purification was performed on PCR products prior to sequencing. On the study's bioinformatics: Gene usage analysis of CDR3 amino acid clonotypes used the approximately 62 TRBV and some 13 TRBJ segments found across samples. COPE and FqMerger were used to merge the filtered high-quality paired reads into contigs. BLAST was used to align contigs to IMGT TRBV, TRBD and TRBJ reference genes, and CDR3 was defined according to IMGT. Any clonotype with a frequency above 0.1% was classified as a highly expanded clone. Shannon entropy was used to measure repertoire diversity, and the Gini coefficient was used to measure V-J evenness. A clonotype was considered public if more than one individual shared it. The public reads were reanalyzed by TCRdb: fastp trimming at Q25, MiXCR alignment, in-frame beta chains only. Every distinct CDR3 protein forms one entry, paired with its most common genes and DNA. TCRdb, not the authors, supplied the V and J calls. This sample lists a few hundred thousand distinct CDR3 sequences; 14% were detected once. Together, the top ten hold around a sixth of the sample.

The sample holds many counts of this clonotype. The antigen it recognizes is unknown. Base quality data are lacking; no much larger clone is found one base away. General conclusions and limits of the study: The study examined only peripheral blood because the primary lesion, thyroid tissue, could not be accessed. The small sample size was acknowledged by the authors as a limitation that may reduce accuracy. Persistent disease showed preferential use of TRBV28, TRBJ1-2 and TRBJ2-5, whereas newly diagnosed disease favored TRBV20-1 and TRBJ2-1. Compared with newly diagnosed patients, persistent Graves' disease patients had lower TCR Shannon entropy and fewer highly expanded clones, which suggests clonal expansion. Patients with persistent disease shared more public clonotypes (about 2,700) than newly diagnosed patients did (approximately 990). Only the TCR beta chain was sequenced and analyzed.

This same sample was also taken into another study, of T cells in Graves' hyperthyroidism and ophthalmopathy. The second investigation adds: Stable Graves' hyperthyroidism was defined as no progression to ophthalmopathy during 18 months of follow-up. Hyperthyroidism patients were newly diagnosed, had a disease duration of under 2 months, and were aged 18 to 65 years. Exclusion was applied to patients with uncontrolled infections, other autoimmune diseases, pregnancy or lactation. Diagnoses relied on clinical symptoms, serum thyroxine and TRAb, thyroid ultrasound and orbital computed tomography. A first-round RT-PCR of the TCR CDR3 used the HTBI primer set with the Qiagen OneStep RT-PCR kit. Most expanded thyroid clonotypes (frequency above 0.001) were also detected in blood, suggesting blood repertoires may reflect thyroid immune responses. A 13 V-J signature model separated ophthalmopathy from stable hyperthyroidism, with over 85% sensitivity and roughly 84% specificity in cross-validation and 80%/75% in testing. In validation, progression to ophthalmopathy was predicted by the model with 55% to 71% sensitivity and roughly 76% specificity, a median of approximately 7.1 months before onset. To identify TCR V-J signatures that set the groups apart, the researchers used a discovery cohort of roughly 100 patients, made up of around 40 with Graves' ophthalmopathy and some 55 with stable Graves' hyperthyroidism. Whether ophthalmopathy could be predicted prospectively was tested in an independent validation cohort made up of roughly 19 hyperthyroidism patients plus 17 patients who later progressed to ophthalmopathy. The approximately 100 discovery patients were randomly split 7:3 into training and test sets. In about 6 Graves' hyperthyroidism patients, the study also compared T-cell repertoires from thyroid tissue with T-cell repertoires from blood. After sampling, hyperthyroidism patients received methimazole starting at 30 mg daily, and ophthalmopathy patients received high-dose intravenous methylprednisolone. The libraries were constructed in a second round of multiplex PCR and then size-selected and purified. Libraries were sequenced paired-end with 100 bp reads on an Illumina HiSeq2000. SOAPnuke was used to process the raw data, throwing out any read that contained adapters or uncalled bases, had a mean Phred below 15, or lacked an exact constant-primer or identifier match. High-quality paired reads were merged with COPE v1.2.5, and unique nucleotide sequences were defined as clonotypes. MiTCR v1.1 was used to align the clonotypes against IMGT TRBV, TRBD and TRBJ reference segments. Analysis was restricted to V-J combinations with a frequency above 0.0001, which covered roughly 99% of repertoires. The TCS score was defined as the ratio of F50 (clonal expansion) to E x V (chaos), calculated using BLOSUM62-based TCRdist between CDR3 peptides within each V-J. Welch's t-statistics and random forest reduced 500 to 650 V-J features to roughly 13, which were used in a naive Bayes classifier (R e1071). Sample size was not statistically predetermined, and investigators were not blinded to group allocation. According to the paper, TCR Vbeta CDR3 sequencing was carried out on around 140 peripheral blood samples, which came from approximately 43 ophthalmopathy, approximately 78 hyperthyroidism and about 17 progressor patients.

This chain is built from TRBV28 and TRBJ2-7; the junction holds 7 bases that match TRBD1. The TCR originated in a woman between 50 and 59 years old with Graves disease. Donor details come from another sample of the same person, matched by shared clones. The material was peripheral blood mononuclear cells (PBMCs), obtained at new diagnosis, from a patient treated with antithyroid drugs. Here the CDR3 is given as CASSSTGQTGYEQYF. The nucleotide sequence reads TGTGCCAGCAGTTCGACAGGGCAGACAGGGTACGAGCAGTACTTC.